Presented here are 32 T cell receptor beta chains from one specimen sequenced in a study of human T cells and chemical hapten exposure. Each CDR3 protein gets one entry after TCRdb re-called the RACE reads with MiXCR. The sample yields about 160,000 distinct CDR3 sequences, around a quarter seen once. As for time point: patch test 3, about 24 weeks after DPC sensitization. Indicated treatment: therapeutic diphenylcyclopropenone sensitization with weekly scalp DPC. The specimen comprised whole blood, sampled in connection with sensitization to the hapten diphenylcyclopropenone (DPC). These receptors originate from a woman aged 18 to 35 with alopecia areata. Some clones in this sample may be carry-over from other donors' samples.

This clonotype was counted only a few times. The J gene is TRBJ2-2, the V gene TRBV4-1; D uncertain. CDR3 length: 13 amino acids. V was clipped by 4 bases and J by 6 bases, with 9 bases between them. The germline gives CDR1 MGHRA, CDR2 YSYEKL. CDR3 region: CASSLPDPGELFF. The CDR3 bases are TGCGCCAGCAGCCTACCGGACCCCGGGGAGCTGTTTTTT.

V usage is TRBV5-4 and J usage is TRBJ2-1; TRBD1 aligns across 12 bases. CDR3 length equals 14 residues. Trimming took 6 bases from V and 9 from J; bases not matched to a gene: 7. The germline V gene encodes CDR1 SGHNT and CDR2 YYREEE (reference sequence). CDR3 amino acids: CASNRDRGHVEQFF. CDR3 nucleotide sequence: TGTGCCAGCAACCGGGACAGGGGGCATGTTGAGCAGTTCTTC.

V gene TRBV6-1 combines with J gene TRBJ2-3; D is unresolved. In germline, CDR1 is MNHNS, CDR2 SASEGT. Deletions cut 4 bases from V and 7 bases from J, with 12 bases between. The CDR3 covers 13 residues. The CDR3 sequence: CASSASEQNTQYF. CDR3 sequence (DNA): TGTGCCAGCAGTGCTTCAGAGCAAAATACGCAGTATTTT.

Only one count was recorded for this clonotype. J is TRBJ2-7 and V is TRBV5-6; D uncertain. CDR1 and CDR2 (germline): SGHDT, YYEEEE. V was shortened by 0 bases and J by 6 bases, with 13 bases between the two germline ends. The CDR3 loop spans 14 amino acids. The chain's CDR3 is CASSLGTGIGEQYF. In DNA form, the CDR3 reads TGTGCCAGCAGCTTGGGTACGGGCATAGGCGAGCAGTACTTC.

This chain connects TRBV6-2 or TRBV6-3 to TRBJ2-3, with a possible D match to TRBD2 (5 bases). This CDR3 region has 16 residues. V lost 4 bases to trimming and J lost 1 base, with 15 bases between them. Germline V gene lookup returns CDR1 MNHEY and CDR2 SVGEGT. The CDR3 here is CASSSRTSWGTDTQYF. In nucleotides, the CDR3 is TGTGCCAGCAGTTCCCGGACTTCTTGGGGCACAGATACGCAGTATTTT.

A few counts support this clonotype. V and J are TRBV29-1 and TRBJ2-1; D remains ambiguous. In germline, CDR1 is SQVTM, CDR2 ANQGSEA. V was pared by 3 bases and J by 7 bases, with 7 bases between. The CDR3 is made up of 11 amino acids. The CDR3 bases are TGCAGCGTTGAGTCGGGTAATGAGCAGTTCTTC. Encoded protein: CSVESGNEQFF.

This clonotype came up a few times. V gene TRBV18 combines with J gene TRBJ2-1; D is unclear. The V end was cut by 3 bases, the J end by 0 bases, with 9 bases between. Germline V gene data show CDR1 as KGHSH and CDR2 as LQKENI. The CDR3 is made up of 15 amino acids. CDR3 loop: CASSPDLSSYNEQFF. In DNA form, the CDR3 reads TGTGCCAGCTCACCTGACTTGAGCTCCTACAATGAGCAGTTCTTC. Filled out from reference TRBV18 and TRBJ2-1, the complete variable domain reads NAGVMQNPRHLVRRRGQEARLRCSPMKGHSHVYWYRQLPEEGLKFMVYLQKENIIDESGMPKERFSAEFPKEGPSILRIQQVVRGDSAAYFCASSPDLSSYNEQFFGPGTRLTVL.

The V and J genes are TRBV4-1 and TRBJ2-6; D not resolved. The germline CDR1 and CDR2 sequences are MGHRA and YSYEKL. The CDR3 has 15 residues. Deletions cut 2 bases from V and 0 bases from J, with 5 bases between. CDR3 loop: CASSQTVSGANVLTF. In DNA, the CDR3 is TGCGCCAGCAGCCAAACTGTCTCTGGGGCCAACGTCCTGACTTTC.

CDR3 bases: TGTGCCAGCAGTTCCACAGCCCGGACTAGCGGGAAGGAGCAGTTCTTC. Translated: CASSSTARTSGKEQFF. The chain uses TRBV12-3 or TRBV12-4 and TRBJ2-1, with 12 bases identical to TRBD2. Germline trimming cut 4 bases from V and 10 bases from J; bases unmatched to any gene: 11. CDR3 size: 16 residues.

This clonotype was detected once. The chain employs TRBV20-1 and TRBJ2-7; 9 bases are a match to TRBD1. Germline CDR1 DFQATT, CDR2 SNEGSKA (reference sequence). This CDR3 is 15 amino acids long. The ends lost 1 base at V and 3 bases at J; junction bases unmatched: 7. This CDR3 is CSARVPGTGLYEQYF. The CDR3 DNA sequence: TGCAGTGCTAGAGTTCCCGGGACAGGGCTCTACGAGCAGTACTTC.

This clonotype appeared a few times. The chain links TRBV6-2 or TRBV6-3 to TRBJ2-7; weak D call: TRBD1 (6 bases). CDR1 and CDR2 from the germline V gene are MNHEY and SVGEGT. Between the trimmed V and J ends, which lost 6 bases and 5 bases, there was a span of 14 bases. The CDR3 spans 13 residues. CDR3 region: CASRLQGSDEQYF. In nucleotides, the CDR3 is TGTGCCAGCAGGCTACAGGGATCGGACGAGCAGTACTTC.

The chain uses TRBV11-1 and TRBJ1-1; no clear D gene. The V end lost 5 bases, the J end lost 7 bases, and 14 bases lay between the germline ends. In germline, CDR1 is SGHAT, CDR2 FQDESV (reference sequence). This CDR3 has 13 residues. The CDR3 loop reads CASSQSGRIEAFF. The CDR3 nucleotides read TGTGCCAGCAGCCAAAGCGGGCGCATTGAAGCTTTCTTT.

In this sample, this clonotype turned up a few times. The rearrangement joins TRBV4-3 to TRBJ2-3, with TRBD2 identical over 9 bases. V lost 0 bases and J lost 6; bases outside the gene matches: 10. Germline CDR1 and CDR2: LGHNA and YSLEER. The CDR3 loop spans 17 amino acids. CDR3 sequence: CASSQEVQLAGRDTQYF. CDR3 DNA sequence: TGCGCCAGCAGCCAAGAGGTCCAGCTAGCGGGGAGGGATACGCAGTATTTT.

This clonotype showed up just a few times. The genes are TRBV10-3 and TRBJ1-5; D is undetermined. CDR1 and CDR2 from the germline V gene are ENHRY and SYGVKD. V shed 5 bases and J shed 8 bases, with 13 bases lying between them. The CDR3 is 13 residues long. CDR3 protein: CAISSNYWEPQHF. CDR3 in DNA: TGTGCCATCAGTTCAAACTATTGGGAGCCCCAGCATTTT.

The rearrangement uses TRBV29-1 and TRBJ2-4; D might be TRBD1 (5 bases). CDR3 length equals 14 residues. The germline gives CDR1 SQVTM, CDR2 ANQGSEA. The V gene lost 4 bases and the J gene lost 6 bases, with 16 bases spanning the gap. The CDR3 nucleotides are TGCAGCGTTGTCACCCAGGGCATGGGAAACATTCAGTACTTC. Protein: CSVVTQGMGNIQYF.

This chain connects TRBV12-3 or TRBV12-4 to TRBJ1-1; the match to TRBD1 covers 10 bases. The trim removed 6 bases at V and 4 bases at J, leaving 17 bases unmatched. The CDR3 loop spans 18 amino acids. CDR3 DNA sequence: TGTGCCAGCAGCCAATCGTTCCGGGACAGGGGCCGGGGCACTGAAGCTTTCTTT. It specifies CASSQSFRDRGRGTEAFF.

This chain joins TRBV27 and TRBJ2-1; the match to TRBD2 covers 9 bases. V shed 8 bases and J 5 bases; nucleotides not matched to a gene: 4. The CDR3 totals 13 residues. The V gene's germline CDR1 is MNHEY and CDR2 SMNVEV (reference sequence). The CDR3 is CASALAGNNEQFF. CDR3 DNA: TGTGCCAGCGCTCTAGCGGGAAACAATGAGCAGTTCTTC.

This chain uses TRBV7-9 with TRBJ2-3; D might be TRBD2 (5 bases). Germline V gives CDR1 SEHNR, CDR2 FQNEAQ (reference sequence). V lost 7 bases and J 2 bases, leaving 13 bases between the germline ends. This CDR3 spans 14 amino acids. This CDR3 reads CASTSTGYTDTQYF. CDR3 in DNA: TGTGCCAGCACAAGTACGGGGTACACAGATACGCAGTATTTT.

The chain uses TRBV7-9 and TRBJ2-1, with 8 bases that match TRBD2. Germline V gene sequence: CDR1 SEHNR, CDR2 FQNEAQ (reference sequence). After removal of 7 bases from V and 4 bases from J, the junction contained 9 bases not matched to a gene. This CDR3 comprises 15 residues. The CDR3 region is CASIPGGLTYNEQFF. Written as DNA, the CDR3 is TGTGCCAGCATCCCGGGGGGGCTTACTTACAATGAGCAGTTCTTC.

This clonotype was counted between two and nine times. The genes are TRBV24-1 and TRBJ1-5, with D possibly being TRBD1 (5 bases). Trimming took 0 bases from V and 3 from J, leaving 11 bases between them. The CDR3 extends over 16 amino acids. CDR1 KGHDR and CDR2 SFDVKD come from the germline V gene. CDR3 sequence (DNA): TGTGCCACCAGTGATTTGTGGGGGGAGGCCAATCAGCCCCAGCATTTT. Translated: CATSDLWGEANQPQHF.

The rearrangement uses TRBV3-1 and TRBJ2-3, with TRBD2 matching 8 bases. This CDR3 region has 16 residues. V lost 1 base to trimming and J lost 2 bases; unmatched junction nucleotides: 5. Germline V CDR1 and CDR2: LGHDT, YNNKEL (reference sequence). The CDR3: CASSQGGGGPTDTQYF. CDR3 in DNA: TGTGCCAGCAGCCAAGGTGGCGGGGGGCCCACAGATACGCAGTATTTT.

This clonotype was counted only a few times. The chain uses TRBV3-1 and TRBJ1-1; a weak D match, TRBD1 (5 bases). The CDR3 sequence is 11 residues long. Germline V gene data show CDR1 as LGHDT and CDR2 as YNNKEL (reference sequence). V was pared by 1 base and J by 11 bases, with 8 bases between. The CDR3: CASSQGQSAFF. For the CDR3, the DNA is TGTGCCAGCAGCCAAGGACAGAGTGCTTTCTTT.

V usage is TRBV7-9 and J usage is TRBJ1-2; a weak D match, TRBD1 (5 bases). Trimming shortened V by 5 bases and J by 5 bases, and 15 bases separated the two germline ends. Germline values: CDR1 SEHNR, CDR2 FQNEAQ (reference sequence). CDR3 length equals 14 residues. Here the CDR3 reads CASSPGTTSYGYTF. The CDR3 DNA reads TGTGCCAGCAGCCCCGGGACTACCAGTTATGGCTACACCTTC.

This sequence joins TRBV5-1 and TRBJ1-2; 8 positions match TRBD1. The CDR3 has 14 residues. Germline CDR1 SGHRS, CDR2 YFSETQ. Germline trimming cut 5 bases from V and 3 bases from J; bases unmatched to any gene: 6. The CDR3 loop is CASRGQGGDYGYTF. The CDR3 DNA reads as TGCGCCAGCAGAGGACAGGGAGGAGACTATGGCTACACCTTC.

The table lists this clonotype with a few counts. In DNA, the CDR3 is TGTGCCAGCAGCCTTTTTACAGGCACCTACAATGAGCAGTTCTTC. This translates into CASSLFTGTYNEQFF. The J gene is TRBJ2-1, the V gene TRBV7-9, with D possibly TRBD1 on 5 matching bases. This CDR3 is 15 amino acids long. V shed 5 bases and J shed 2 bases, with 13 bases lying between them. The germline V gene has CDR1 SEHNR and CDR2 FQNEAQ (reference sequence).

CDR3 nucleotides: TGTGCCAGCAGCGGAGGGACAGGTGGAAACATTCAGTACTTC. Its protein product is CASSGGTGGNIQYF. The chain employs TRBV7-9 and TRBJ2-4; TRBD1 aligns across 8 bases. This CDR3 is 14 amino acids long. After removal of 5 bases from V and 6 bases from J, the junction contained 6 bases not matched to a gene. Germline V gives CDR1 SEHNR, CDR2 FQNEAQ (reference sequence).

The rearrangement uses TRBV6-4 and TRBJ2-1; TRBD2 matches 7 bases. Trimming cost V 5 bases and J 9 bases; bases outside gene matches: 10. The CDR3 runs 14 residues. Germline values: CDR1 MRHNA, CDR2 SNTAGT. The CDR3 here is CASSKREGLSEQFF. Written as DNA, the CDR3 is TGTGCCAGCAGTAAGAGGGAGGGCCTTAGTGAGCAGTTCTTC.

This clonotype was observed a handful of times. V usage is TRBV4-1 and J usage is TRBJ2-7, with D maybe TRBD1 (6 bases). The CDR3 spans 15 residues. The germline CDR1 and CDR2 sequences are MGHRA and YSYEKL. V lost 2 bases to trimming and J lost 3 bases, with 14 bases between them. CDR3 bases: TGCGCCAGCAGCCAACCACACAGGGAAGACTACGAGCAGTACTTC. Protein: CASSQPHREDYEQYF.

The chain carries TRBV4-2 and TRBJ1-2; no firm D call. Germline V gene sequence: CDR1 LGHNA, CDR2 YNFKEQ. The CDR3 length is 13 residues. The ends were cut back, 4 bases at V and 8 bases at J, with 14 bases in the middle. The CDR3 loop is CASSPKAAGGYTF. For the CDR3, the DNA is TGTGCCAGCAGCCCTAAGGCTGCGGGAGGCTACACCTTC.

This clonotype was detected ten times or more. The chain joins TRBV10-3 to TRBJ2-1; a weak D match, TRBD1 (6 bases). With 4 bases removed from V and 7 bases from J, the gap between germline ends came to 8 bases. The CDR3 consists of 12 residues. Germline lookup yields CDR1 ENHRY and CDR2 SYGVKD. CDR3 nucleotides: TGTGCCATCAGTGCCCAGGGGAATGAGCAGTTCTTC. This codes for CAISAQGNEQFF.

The chain uses TRBV4-1 and TRBJ1-5, with D unresolved. Between the trimmed V and J ends, which lost 1 base and 3 bases, there was a span of 10 bases. Germline V gives CDR1 MGHRA, CDR2 YSYEKL. The CDR3 contains 15 residues. As DNA, the CDR3 is TGCGCCAGCAGCCAAGCTAGGACGGTCAATCAGCCCCAGCATTTT. Its translation is CASSQARTVNQPQHF.

This clonotype was seen a handful of times. The CDR3 sequence is CASRGQGNGYTF. As DNA, the CDR3 is TGTGCCAGCAGAGGACAGGGAAATGGCTACACCTTC. The chain couples TRBV6-5 to TRBJ1-2; 8 positions match TRBD1. Looked up from germline, CDR1 is MNHEY and CDR2 is SVGAGI. Trimming took 6 bases from V and 6 from J; bases not matched to a gene: 3. CDR3 length: 12 amino acids.